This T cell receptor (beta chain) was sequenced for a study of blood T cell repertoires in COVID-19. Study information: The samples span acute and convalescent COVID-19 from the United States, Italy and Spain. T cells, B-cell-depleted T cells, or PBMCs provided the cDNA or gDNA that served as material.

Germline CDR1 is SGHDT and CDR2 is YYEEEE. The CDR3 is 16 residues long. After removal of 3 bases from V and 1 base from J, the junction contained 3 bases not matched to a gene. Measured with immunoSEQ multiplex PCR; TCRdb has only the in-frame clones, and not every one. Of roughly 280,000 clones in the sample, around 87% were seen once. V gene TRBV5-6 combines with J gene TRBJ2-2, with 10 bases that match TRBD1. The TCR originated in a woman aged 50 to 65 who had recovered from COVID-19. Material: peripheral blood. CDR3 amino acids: CASSYDRGRNTGELFF. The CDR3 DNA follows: TGTGCCAGCAGCTACGACAGGGGGCGGAACACCGGGGAGCTGTTTTTT.